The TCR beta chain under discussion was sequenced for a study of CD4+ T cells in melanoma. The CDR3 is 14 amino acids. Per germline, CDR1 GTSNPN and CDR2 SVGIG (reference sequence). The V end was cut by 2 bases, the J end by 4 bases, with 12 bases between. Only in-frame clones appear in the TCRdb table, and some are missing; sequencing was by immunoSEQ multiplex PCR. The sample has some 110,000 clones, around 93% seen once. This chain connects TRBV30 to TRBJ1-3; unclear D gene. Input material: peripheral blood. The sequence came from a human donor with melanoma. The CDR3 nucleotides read TGTGCCTGGAGTTTGGGGTCAGACGGAAACACCATATATTTT. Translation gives CAWSLGSDGNTIYF.